This T cell receptor beta chain originates from a study of OX40 agonist ivuxolimab in advanced cancers. At the level of the study: Dose-escalation subjects each had hepatocellular carcinoma, melanoma, renal cell or head and neck cancer. Under the entry rules, prior anti-PD-1, anti-PD-L1 or anti-CTLA-4 therapy was allowed, and roughly 43% had some. In three patients, partial responses were observed, one with hepatocellular carcinoma and two with cutaneous melanoma. Those enrolled were less than 85% male, with a mean age of about 60 years and ages from roughly 23 to 80.

Clones were sequenced by immunoSEQ multiplex PCR, and TCRdb holds only the in-frame ones, with some missing. This sample carries more than 65,000 clones, approximately 90% of them seen once, and the ten largest clones take over 0.35%. The germline gives CDR1 GTSNPN, CDR2 SVGIG (reference sequence). This CDR3 has 15 residues. V lost 0 bases to trimming and J lost 6 bases, with 17 bases between them. The sequence was obtained from an adult with an advanced solid tumor such as melanoma, head and neck, liver or kidney cancer. The starting material was CD4+ or CD8+ T cells sorted from blood, obtained in a trial of the OX40 agonist ivuxolimab. The gene calls are TRBV30 and TRBJ1-1; D remains ambiguous. CDR3 sequence reads: CAWSVPDTRGPEAFF. The CDR3 nucleotides are TGTGCCTGGAGTGTACCCGACACCCGAGGACCTGAAGCTTTCTTT.